A selection of T cell receptor beta chains follows, all from one sample in a study of T-cell reconstitution after alpha-beta-depleted transplantation in children. One entry per CDR3 protein results from TCRdb running MiXCR on the PCR reads. The sample shows about 400,000 distinct CDR3 sequences, 20% of them seen only once. Source: PBMCs from the stem cell graft donor, taken from the stem cell graft. The receptors stem from a human donor who donated a stem cell graft to a child with acute myeloid leukemia. Both conserved end residues are part of each CDR3. The D gene is left open where the match is weak. Clone size is stated in some rows and not others, as once, few, many or a class when expanded.

V,D,size,J,DNA,CDR3
TRBV24-1,-,-,TRBJ2-5,TGTGCCACCAGTGACGGGGACGCTGTAGAGACCCAGTACTTC,CATSDGDAVETQYF
TRBV6-8,TRBD1,-,TRBJ2-1,TGTGCCAGCAGTTACGGTGGGGGACAGGGCAATGAGCAGTTCTTC,CASSYGGGQGNEQFF
TRBV6-5,-,-,TRBJ1-1,TGTGCCAGCAGTTACTCGATTTCGGGCGACACTGAAGCTTTCTTT,CASSYSISGDTEAFF
TRBV28,-,few,TRBJ2-3,TGTGCCAGCAGTCCACGTACAGGGTCGGGCACAGATACGCAGTATTTT,CASSPRTGSGTDTQYF
TRBV27,-,few,TRBJ2-3,TGTGCCAGCAGTTCCAATGGGGCAGATACGCAGTATTTT,CASSSNGADTQYF
TRBV12-3/TRBV12-4,-,-,TRBJ1-2,TGTGCCAGCAGTTTTCGCATTGGGGGGGGACACAATGGCTACACCTTC,CASSFRIGGGHNGYTF
TRBV7-6,TRBD2,-,TRBJ2-7,TGTGCCAGCAGCTTAGCGTCTCGGGGGGGGATGAGCAACGAGCAGTACTTC,CASSLASRGGMSNEQYF
TRBV12-3/TRBV12-4,TRBD2,-,TRBJ2-1,TGTGCCAGCAGCCCCGGACTAGCGGGAGCCCACAATGAGCAGTTCTTC,CASSPGLAGAHNEQFF
TRBV5-1,TRBD2,few,TRBJ2-7,TGCGCCAGCAGCTTGGTGGTAGCGGGAGGCGCCTACGAGCAGTACTTC,CASSLVVAGGAYEQYF
TRBV2,-,few,TRBJ2-2,TGTGCCAGCAGTGCCTCGATGGGGGAGCTGTTTTTT,CASSASMGELFF
TRBV2,TRBD2,-,TRBJ2-1,TGTGCCAGCAGTAAGGGACTAGCGGGAGGAAATCCGTACAATGAGCAGTTCTTC,CASSKGLAGGNPYNEQFF